This T cell receptor beta chain came from a study of regulatory T cells in long-lasting Graves disease. Study-level results: The researchers studied only peripheral blood, not thyroid tissue. It was in persistent disease that TRBV28, TRBJ1-2 and TRBJ2-5 were favored.

Relying on iRepertoire HTBI primers and Arm-PCR of CDR3 regions, the team built TCR beta libraries. TCRdb re-derived calls from the multiplex PCR reads in MiXCR, one entry per CDR3 protein. The table records 510,000 or so distinct CDR3 sequences, about 12% of them present only once. CDR3 length: 11 amino acids. Germline assignment: CDR1 MNHNS and CDR2 SASEGT. With 10 bases removed from V and 7 bases from J, the gap between germline ends came to 13 bases. Sample time point: newly diagnosed GD, antithyroid drugs for less than 3 months. Construction of the TCR library relied on RNA isolated from PBMCs. Peripheral blood, around 10 milliliters of it, was drawn into EDTA tubes. Of note for this clonotype: The antigen is not known.

These data were also reused for a study on T cells in Graves' hyperthyroidism and ophthalmopathy. That study reports: The model foresaw ophthalmopathy a median about 6.5 months prior to onset.

The V gene is TRBV6-1, the J gene TRBJ1-2; maybe TRBD1 (5 bases). The material sequenced was peripheral blood mononuclear cells (PBMCs), taken at new diagnosis, from a patient treated with antithyroid drugs. The sequence was collected from a young woman with Graves disease. In DNA form, the CDR3 reads TGTGCCACCAAGGACATGCTTGGCTACACCTTC. Translation gives CATKDMLGYTF.